This T cell receptor beta chain was sequenced during a study of blood T cell repertoires in COVID-19. This CDR3 has 15 residues. Germline loops: CDR1 SQVTM, CDR2 ANQGSEA. With 0 bases removed from V and 2 bases from J, the gap between germline ends came to 8 bases. Original methodology: The assay estimated nucleated cells by amplifying reference gene primers. Sequenced by immunoSEQ multiplex PCR; TCRdb stores in-frame clones only, minus some. V, J and clone size reflect that table, while D and trimming were determined from the DNA. The table shows about 240,000 clones, with around 90% occurring only once.

The genes are TRBV29-1 and TRBJ1-6; D gene unclear. The receptor comes from a man in his 60s who had recovered from COVID-19. Input material: peripheral blood. Here the CDR3 reads CSVEDPEAYNSPLHF. CDR3 bases: TGCAGCGTTGAAGACCCGGAGGCCTATAATTCACCCCTCCACTTT.